This T cell receptor beta chain came from a study of T cell responses to AZD1222 COVID-19 vaccine. Points from the study as a whole: With two AZD1222 doses given, Spike-specific TCR breadth and depth both rose. Spike-spanning, vaccine-associated CD4 TCRs were dominant at 160-218 and 743-854.

Researchers grouped second doses given at about 4 or about 12 weeks into one pool. For this clone: As yet, its antigen is unknown. At one boundary the junction diverges from the germline segment, which might be a read error.

Only in-frame clones appear in the TCRdb table, and some are missing; sequencing was by immunoSEQ multiplex PCR. The sample holds under 150,000 clones, roughly nine tenths seen once. This CDR3 is 15 amino acids long. Germline-derived CDR1 and CDR2 are SSHAT and FNYEAQ (reference sequence). Here the sequenced sample was peripheral blood, taken 28 days after the second AZD1222 dose. This chain connects TRBV7-7 to TRBJ2-1; TRBD2 aligns across 10 bases. The sequence derives from an adult who received the AZD1222 COVID-19 vaccine. The CDR3 loop is CASSGGVAGYNEQFF. The CDR3 DNA reads as TGTGCTAGCAGCGGGGGGGTAGCGGGGTACAATGAGCAGTTCTTC.